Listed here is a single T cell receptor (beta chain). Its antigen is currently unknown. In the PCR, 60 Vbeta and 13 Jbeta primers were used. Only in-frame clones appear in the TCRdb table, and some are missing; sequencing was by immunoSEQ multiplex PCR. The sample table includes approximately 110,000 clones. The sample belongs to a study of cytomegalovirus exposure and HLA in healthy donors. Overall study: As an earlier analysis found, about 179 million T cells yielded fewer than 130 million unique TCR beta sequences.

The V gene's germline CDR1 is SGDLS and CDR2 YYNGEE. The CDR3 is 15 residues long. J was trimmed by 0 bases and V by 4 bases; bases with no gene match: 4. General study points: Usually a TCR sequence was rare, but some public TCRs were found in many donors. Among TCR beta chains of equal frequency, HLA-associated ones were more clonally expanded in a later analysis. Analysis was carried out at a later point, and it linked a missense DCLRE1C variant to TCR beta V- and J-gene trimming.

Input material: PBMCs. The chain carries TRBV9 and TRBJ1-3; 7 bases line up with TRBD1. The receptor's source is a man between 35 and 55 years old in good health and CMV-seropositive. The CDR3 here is CASSPGQDSGNTIYF. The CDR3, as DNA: TGTGCCAGCAGCCCAGGACAGGACTCTGGAAACACCATATATTTT.